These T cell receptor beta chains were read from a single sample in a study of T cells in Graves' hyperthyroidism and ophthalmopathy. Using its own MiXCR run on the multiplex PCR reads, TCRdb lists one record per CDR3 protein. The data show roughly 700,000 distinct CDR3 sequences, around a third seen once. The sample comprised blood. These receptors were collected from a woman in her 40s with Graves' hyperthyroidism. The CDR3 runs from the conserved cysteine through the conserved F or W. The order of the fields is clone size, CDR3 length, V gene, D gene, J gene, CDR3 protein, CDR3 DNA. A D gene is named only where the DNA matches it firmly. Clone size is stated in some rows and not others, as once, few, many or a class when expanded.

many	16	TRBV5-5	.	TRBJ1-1	CASSLDLRSSNTEAFF	TGTGCCAGCAGCTTAGACTTACGGTCCAGCAACACTGAAGCTTTCTTT
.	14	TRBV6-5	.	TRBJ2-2	CASSLRGDTGELFF	TGTGCCAGCAGTTTAAGGGGGGACACCGGGGAGCTGTTTTTT
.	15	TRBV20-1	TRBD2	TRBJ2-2	CSAAWAGENTGELFF	TGCAGTGCTGCGTGGGCGGGAGAGAACACCGGGGAGCTGTTTTTT
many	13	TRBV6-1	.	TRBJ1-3	CASSIGAGNTIYF	TGTGCCAGCAGTATCGGGGCGGGAAACACCATATATTTT
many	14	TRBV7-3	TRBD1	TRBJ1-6	CASSITGGAWPLHF	TGTGCCAGCAGCATCACAGGGGGCGCTTGGCCCCTCCACTTT
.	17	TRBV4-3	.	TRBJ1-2	CASSQDPGQAFGRGYTF	TGCGCCAGCAGCCAAGATCCTGGGCAGGCCTTCGGGAGGGGCTACACCTTC
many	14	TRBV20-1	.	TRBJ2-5	CSARGHSEGETQYF	TGCAGTGCTAGAGGCCACTCTGAGGGAGAGACCCAGTACTTC
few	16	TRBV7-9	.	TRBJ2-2	CASSLATQENTGELFF	TGTGCCAGCAGCTTAGCGACCCAGGAGAACACCGGGGAGCTGTTTTTT
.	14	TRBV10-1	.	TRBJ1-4	CASGDRPGSEKLFF	TGCGCCAGCGGAGACAGGCCTGGATCTGAAAAACTGTTTTTT
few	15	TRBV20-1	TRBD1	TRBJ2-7	CSARDRTGSTYEQYF	TGCAGTGCTAGAGATCGGACAGGGAGTACCTACGAGCAGTACTTC
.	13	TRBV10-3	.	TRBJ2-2	CASRRELTGELFF	TGTGCCAGCAGGAGGGAATTGACCGGGGAGCTGTTTTTT
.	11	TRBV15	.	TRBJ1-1	CATTRRSEAFF	TGTGCCACCACCCGTCGTTCTGAAGCTTTCTTT
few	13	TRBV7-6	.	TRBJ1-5	CASSSAFDQPQHF	TGTGCCAGCAGCTCGGCCTTTGATCAGCCCCAGCATTTT
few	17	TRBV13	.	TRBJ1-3	CASSLGLAGASGNTIYF	TGTGCCAGCAGCTTAGGCCTGGCGGGGGCATCCGGAAACACCATATATTTT
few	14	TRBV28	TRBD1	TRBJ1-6	CASSLHRGNSPLHF	TGTGCCAGCAGTCTGCACAGGGGGAATTCACCCCTCCACTTT
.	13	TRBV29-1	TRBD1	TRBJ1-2	CSVSGQSDYGYTF	TGCAGCGTTTCGGGACAGTCGGACTATGGCTACACCTTC
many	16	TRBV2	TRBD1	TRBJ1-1	CASRSRSGGGRTEAFF	TGTGCCAGCCGATCTCGCTCAGGGGGCGGAAGAACTGAAGCTTTCTTT
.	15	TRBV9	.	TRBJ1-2	CASSQEPLVGGGYTF	TGTGCCAGCAGCCAAGAGCCCCTTGTCGGTGGCGGCTACACCTTC
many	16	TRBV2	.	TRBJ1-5	CASSVDKTYSNQPQHF	TGTGCCAGCAGTGTTGACAAGACCTATAGCAATCAGCCCCAGCATTTT
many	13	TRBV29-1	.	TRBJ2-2	CSVEYREAGELFF	TGCAGCGTTGAGTACAGGGAAGCCGGGGAGCTGTTTTTT
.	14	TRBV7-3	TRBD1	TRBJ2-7	CASSETGIAYEQYF	TGTGCCAGCAGTGAGACAGGGATTGCCTACGAGCAGTACTTC
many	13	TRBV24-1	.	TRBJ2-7	CATSDQPSYEQYF	TGTGCCACCAGTGATCAACCCTCCTACGAGCAGTACTTC